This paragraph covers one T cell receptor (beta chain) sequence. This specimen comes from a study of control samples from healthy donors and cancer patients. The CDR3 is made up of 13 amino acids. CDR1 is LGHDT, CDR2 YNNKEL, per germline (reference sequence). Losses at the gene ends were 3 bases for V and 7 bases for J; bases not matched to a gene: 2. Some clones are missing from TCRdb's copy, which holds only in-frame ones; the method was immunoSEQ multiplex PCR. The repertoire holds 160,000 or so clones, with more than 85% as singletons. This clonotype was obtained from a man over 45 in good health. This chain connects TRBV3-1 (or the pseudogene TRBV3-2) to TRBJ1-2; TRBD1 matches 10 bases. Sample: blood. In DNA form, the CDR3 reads TGTGCCAGCAGCCACCGGGACAGGGGTGGCTACACCTTC. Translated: CASSHRDRGGYTF.